The 30 T cell receptor beta chains presented below share a single source sample, sequenced in a study of PD-L1 blockade in urothelial cancer. The method was immunoSEQ multiplex PCR; TCRdb's version includes in-frame clones alone and lacks a portion of them. Here the sample spans 25,000 to 35,000 clones, 79% being singletons. Time point meaning: peripheral blood 6 weeks after treatment start. Sequenced here: PBMCs, sampled around atezolizumab (anti-PD-L1) treatment. Every receptor here comes from a man between 65 and 85 years old with urothelial cancer.

V usage is TRBV11-3 and J usage is TRBJ1-5; D remains unclear. The CDR3 loop spans 15 amino acids. Trimming pared 2 bases from V and 1 base from J, leaving 9 bases between. Germline V gene data show CDR1 as SGHNT and CDR2 as YENEEA. The DNA of the CDR3 is TGTGCCAGCAGCTTAAACACCCTCAGCAATCAGCCCCAGCATTTT. Protein product: CASSLNTLSNQPQHF.

The chain links TRBV25-1 to TRBJ1-2; TRBD1 agrees at 7 bases. V shed 4 bases, J shed 2 bases, and the junction held 10 bases outside the gene matches. CDR1 and CDR2 (germline): MGHDK, SYGVNS. The CDR3 is 16 amino acids. As DNA, the CDR3 is TGTGCCAGCAGTGGGACCTCAGGGGGTATAAACTATGGCTACACCTTC. Translation: CASSGTSGGINYGYTF.

The chain has TRBV5-1 and TRBJ2-1, with 14 bases aligning to TRBD2. The CDR3 has 15 residues. CDR1 and CDR2 from the germline V gene are SGHRS and YFSETQ. The junction had 2 bases not matched to a gene; V was cut back by 0 bases and J by 9 bases. The DNA of the CDR3 is TGCGCCAGCAGCTTGGTAGGGACTAGCGGGAGTGAGCAGTTCTTC. Its translation is CASSLVGTSGSEQFF.

The chain recombines TRBV5-4 with TRBJ2-1, with D perhaps TRBD1 (6 bases). CDR1 and CDR2 (germline): SGHNT, YYREEE (reference sequence). Trimming shortened V by 3 bases and J by 0 bases, and 19 bases separated the two germline ends. This CDR3 spans 18 amino acids. CDR3 loop: CASSSPRRRGSSYNEQFF. Written as DNA, the CDR3 is TGTGCCAGCAGCTCTCCACGGCGCAGGGGTAGCTCCTACAATGAGCAGTTCTTC.

CDR3 sequence reads: CASSQQRRGLQRTNEKLFF. CDR3 nucleotides: TGTGCCAGCTCACAACAAAGGAGGGGGCTACAACGCACTAATGAAAAACTGTTTTTT. This sequence joins TRBV18 and TRBJ1-4, with 7 bases identical to TRBD1. CDR1 KGHSH and CDR2 LQKENI come from the germline V gene. V dropped 4 bases and J dropped 2; count of bases not matched to a gene: 16. There are 19 residues in the CDR3.

CDR3 protein: CASTTPPLYEQYF. The CDR3 DNA sequence: TGTGCCAGCACCACACCTCCCCTTTACGAGCAGTACTTC. The genes are TRBV6-1 and TRBJ2-7; D is unresolved. The CDR3 sequence is 13 residues long. Germline-derived CDR1 and CDR2 are MNHNS and SASEGT. V shed 7 bases and J shed 4 bases, with 14 bases lying between them.

V usage is TRBV30 and J usage is TRBJ2-1; TRBD2 matches 7 bases. Germline loops: CDR1 GTSNPN, CDR2 SVGIG (reference sequence). V gave up 7 bases and J gave up 10 bases; unmatched junction bases: 13. CDR3 length: 13 residues. CDR3 in DNA: TGTGCCTTCGCGACCTCACTGGGGGGGGAGCAGTTCTTC. Residues: CAFATSLGGEQFF.

The chain has TRBV19 and TRBJ1-2, with D possibly being TRBD1 (5 bases). The CDR3 covers 14 residues. The V and J ends lost 3 bases and 4 bases respectively, with 12 bases between them. Germline-derived CDR1 and CDR2 are LNHDA and SQIVND (reference sequence). CDR3 amino acids: CASSISRQSYGYTF. CDR3 bases: TGTGCCAGTAGTATTTCACGACAGAGCTATGGCTACACCTTC. The complete variable domain, with remaining parts taken from reference TRBV19 and TRBJ1-2, reads DGGITQSPKYLFRKEGQNVTLSCEQNLNHDAMYWYRQDPGQGLRLIYYSQIVNDFQKGDIAEGYSVSREKKESFPLTVTSAQKNPTAFYLCASSISRQSYGYTFGSGTRLTVV.

The V and J genes are TRBV7-8 and TRBJ1-2, with TRBD1 matching 12 bases. The length of the CDR3 is 16 residues. V lost 3 bases and J lost 6; bases outside the gene matches: 8. Germline V gene lookup returns CDR1 SGHVS and CDR2 FQNEAQ. CDR3 nucleotides: TGTGCCAGCAGCTTCACCGGGACAGGGGGCAGGGATGGCTACACCTTC. Protein product: CASSFTGTGGRDGYTF.

The V call is TRBV2, the J call TRBJ2-1; perhaps TRBD2 as D (6 bases). This CDR3 spans 14 amino acids. V was cut by 7 bases and J by 7 bases, with 17 bases left in between. Germline lookup yields CDR1 SNHLY and CDR2 FYNNEI. CDR3 nucleotides: TGTGCCAGCACCTCCCGGGGAGGTAAGAATGAGCAGTTCTTC. This gives the protein CASTSRGGKNEQFF.

The chain uses TRBV4-3 and TRBJ1-2; 8 bases map to TRBD1. CDR1 is LGHNA, CDR2 YSLEER, per germline. This CDR3 has 16 amino acids. The V and J ends lost 0 bases and 1 base, in that order; junction bases with no gene match: 4. The CDR3 DNA reads as TGCGCCAGCAGCCAAGATCTACAGGGGGTTAACTATGGCTACACCTTC. Encoded protein: CASSQDLQGVNYGYTF.

The sample holds a few counts of this clone. The rearrangement uses TRBV19 and TRBJ1-2; D might be TRBD1 (6 bases). CDR1 LNHDA and CDR2 SQIVND come from the germline V gene (reference sequence). Trimming took 3 bases from V and 8 from J, leaving 13 bases between them. CDR3 length equals 13 residues. The CDR3 here is CASSIPGGQGYTF. The CDR3 DNA reads as TGTGCCAGTAGTATTCCGGGGGGCCAAGGCTACACCTTC.

This chain uses TRBV5-1 with TRBJ2-1; 11 bases match TRBD2. Germline V gene lookup returns CDR1 SGHRS and CDR2 YFSETQ. V trimming: 4 bases; J trimming: 7 bases; junction bases outside the gene matches: 13. The length of the CDR3 is 17 residues. CDR3 sequence: CASSRTTTSGRSNEQFF. The CDR3 DNA follows: TGCGCCAGCAGCCGGACTACAACTAGCGGGAGATCGAATGAGCAGTTCTTC.

The chain has TRBV28 and TRBJ2-4, with TRBD1 matching over 7 bases. The CDR3 length is 15 residues. V gave up 7 bases and J gave up 0 bases; unmatched junction bases: 6. Germline V gene data show CDR1 as MDHEN and CDR2 as SYDVKM. The CDR3 loop is CASKGARLAKNIQYF. The CDR3 DNA follows: TGTGCCAGCAAGGGGGCGCGATTAGCCAAAAACATTCAGTACTTC.

The chain has TRBV20-1 and TRBJ2-1, with unresolved D. The V gene lost 7 bases and the J gene lost 4 bases, with 8 bases spanning the gap. Germline CDR1 reads DFQATT; CDR2 reads SNEGSKA (reference sequence). The CDR3 sequence is 11 residues long. CDR3 bases: TGCAGTGTATCCTCTTACAATGAGCAGTTCTTC. This codes for CSVSSYNEQFF.

The chain employs TRBV5-1 and TRBJ2-5, with 8 nucleotides matching TRBD2. V lost 5 bases, J lost 5 bases, and 11 bases stayed unmatched. Germline V gene sequence: CDR1 SGHRS, CDR2 YFSETQ. This CDR3 region has 15 residues. The CDR3 sequence is CASRSGGAALETQYF. In nucleotides, the CDR3 is TGCGCCAGCAGGAGCGGGGGAGCCGCGTTGGAGACCCAGTACTTC.

V and J are TRBV7-8 and TRBJ2-1; 9 bases fit TRBD2. The CDR3 covers 14 residues. Germline V gene sequence: CDR1 SGHVS, CDR2 FQNEAQ. The trim removed 6 bases at V and 7 bases at J, leaving 7 bases unmatched. The CDR3 reads CASSYSGSKNEQFF. The CDR3 nucleotides are TGTGCCAGCAGTTATAGCGGGAGTAAAAATGAGCAGTTCTTC. The full variable domain, in which reference TRBV7-8 and TRBJ2-1 provide the parts outside the CDR3, is GAGVSQSPRYKVAKRGQDVALRCDPISGHVSLFWYQQALGQGPEFLTYFQNEAQLDKSGLPSDRFFAERPEGSVSTLKIQRTQQEDSAVYLCASSYSGSKNEQFFGPGTRLTVL.

The chain links TRBV6-4 to TRBJ2-2, with D tentatively TRBD2 (5 bases). This CDR3 is 14 amino acids long. Between the trimmed V and J ends, which lost 8 bases and 0 bases, there was a span of 10 bases. Germline lookup yields CDR1 MRHNA and CDR2 SNTAGT. The CDR3 sequence: CASSVEANTGELFF. CDR3 nucleotide sequence: TGTGCCAGCTCTGTGGAGGCGAACACCGGGGAGCTGTTTTTT.

This clone ranks as medium-sized. The chain uses TRBV6-1 and TRBJ1-1; D is perhaps TRBD1 (6 bases). The CDR3 covers 15 residues. Germline V lookup: CDR1 MNHNS, CDR2 SASEGT. The V and J ends lost 10 bases and 0 bases respectively, with 18 bases between them. The CDR3 DNA sequence: TGTGCCACCTTTCCAGGGGCGTTGATGAACACTGAAGCTTTCTTT. This gives the protein CATFPGALMNTEAFF.

The CDR3 DNA follows: TGTGCCAGCAGTGAAGGCGCGAAACAAGAGACCCAGTACTTC. This sequence encodes CASSEGAKQETQYF. The V and J genes are TRBV2 and TRBJ2-5, with D unclear. The CDR3 spans 14 residues. The ends were cut back, 1 base at V and 2 bases at J, with 8 bases in the middle. Germline loops: CDR1 SNHLY, CDR2 FYNNEI. The full variable domain, its missing parts supplied by reference TRBV2 and TRBJ2-5, is EPEVTQTPSHQVTQMGQEVILRCVPISNHLYFYWYRQILGQKVEFLVSFYNNEISEKSEIFDDQFSVERPDGSNFTLKIRSTKLEDSAMYFCASSEGAKQETQYFGPGTRLLVL.

This clone was counted only a few times. V is TRBV6-5 and J is TRBJ2-7; 10 bases align to TRBD1. Unmatched junction bases numbered 4, after V lost 4 bases and J lost 4 bases. The length of the CDR3 is 14 residues. The V gene's germline CDR1 is MNHEY and CDR2 SVGAGI. As DNA, the CDR3 is TGTGCCAGCAGTTCCCGGGACAGGGGTTACGAGCAGTACTTC. This codes for CASSSRDRGYEQYF.

The chain links TRBV27 to TRBJ2-2; D is unresolved. V gave up 3 bases and J gave up 0 bases, with 5 bases separating them. The germline gives CDR1 MNHEY, CDR2 SMNVEV (reference sequence). CDR3 length: 14 residues. CDR3 coding DNA: TGTGCCAGCAGTTTTTTCGCGAACACCGGGGAGCTGTTTTTT. This encodes CASSFFANTGELFF.

V is TRBV19 and J is TRBJ1-6; 11 bases align to TRBD1. Germline V gene sequence: CDR1 LNHDA, CDR2 SQIVND (reference sequence). This CDR3 is 16 amino acids long. With 5 bases clipped from V and 3 bases from J, the junction kept 3 bases outside the gene matches. In nucleotides, the CDR3 is TGTGCCAGTAGTTCTGGGACAGGGGGCTATAATTCACCCCTCCACTTT. Amino acid sequence: CASSSGTGGYNSPLHF.

The table lists this clone with a count of one. The chain couples TRBV6-1 to TRBJ2-7, with a weak D call TRBD2 (5 bases). The germline V gene has CDR1 MNHNS and CDR2 SASEGT. The V gene lost 0 bases and the J gene lost 6 bases, with 18 bases spanning the gap. The CDR3 extends over 16 amino acids. The CDR3 bases are TGTGCCAGCAGTGAAGCGCTTCGCGAGGGAATGCTCGAGCAGTACTTC. Amino acids: CASSEALREGMLEQYF.

CDR3 DNA sequence: TGTGCCAGCAGCTTAGGTGGGGCCCGTAACGAGCAGTACTTC. It codes for CASSLGGARNEQYF. The chain couples TRBV7-2 to TRBJ2-7; a possible D gene is TRBD1 (5 bases). The ends were cut back, 1 base at V and 5 bases at J, with 12 bases in the middle. There are 14 residues in the CDR3. Germline V gives CDR1 SGHTA, CDR2 FQGNSA. Looking up the rest from reference TRBV7-2 and TRBJ2-7 gives the full variable domain: GAGVSQSPSNKVTEKGKDVELRCDPISGHTALYWYRQSLGQGLEFLIYFQGNSAPDKSGLPSDRFSAERTGGSVSTLTIQRTQQEDSAVYLCASSLGGARNEQYFGPGTRLTVT.

The chain recombines TRBV18 with TRBJ1-1; D perhaps matches TRBD1 (5 bases). CDR3 length equals 14 residues. Germline V lookup: CDR1 KGHSH, CDR2 LQKENI. V was trimmed by 6 bases and J by 0 bases, leaving 11 bases between them. The CDR3 loop is CASSPTDMNTEAFF. Here the CDR3 DNA reads TGTGCCAGCTCGCCGACAGATATGAACACTGAAGCTTTCTTT.

The gene calls are TRBV5-6 and TRBJ1-1; 7 bases are shared with TRBD1. V shed 0 bases, J shed 1 base, and the junction held 0 bases outside the gene matches. The CDR3 has 14 residues. CDR1 SGHDT and CDR2 YYEEEE come from the germline V gene. The CDR3: CASSLGDRNTEAFF. The CDR3 DNA sequence: TGTGCCAGCAGCTTGGGGGACAGGAACACTGAAGCTTTCTTT.

This clone was counted once. The CDR3 loop reads CASSGPRAGNTIYF. In nucleotides, the CDR3 is TGTGCCAGCAGCGGTCCCAGGGCCGGAAACACCATATATTTT. The V call is TRBV9, the J call TRBJ1-3; TRBD1 might be the D (5 bases). Germline V gene lookup returns CDR1 SGDLS and CDR2 YYNGEE. V was trimmed by 3 bases and J by 4 bases, leaving 11 bases between them. The CDR3 is made up of 14 amino acids.

The chain is built from TRBV6-5 and TRBJ1-1, with a weak D call TRBD1 (5 bases). Trimming pared 4 bases from V and 1 base from J, leaving 16 bases between. This CDR3 region has 16 residues. Germline V gene data show CDR1 as MNHEY and CDR2 as SVGAGI. CDR3 in amino acids: CASSLGGRGKNTEAFF. As DNA, the CDR3 is TGTGCCAGCAGTTTGGGGGGGAGGGGAAAGAACACTGAAGCTTTCTTT.

V usage is TRBV28 and J usage is TRBJ1-2; D may be TRBD1 (6 bases). The CDR3 length is 13 residues. With 5 bases removed from V and 8 bases from J, the gap between germline ends came to 15 bases. Germline V gene data show CDR1 as MDHEN and CDR2 as SYDVKM. CDR3 residues: CASSLYRDGGYTF. CDR3 in DNA: TGTGCCAGCAGTCTTTACAGGGATGGGGGCTACACCTTC.